This TCR beta chain originates from a study of cytomegalovirus exposure and HLA in healthy donors. Study results and limitations: A later analysis reportedly found that, within productive TCRs, an Asian-associated ancestry cluster had fewer N-insertions than the mean observed across the roughly 690 donors.

Researchers ran the PCR with 60 Vbeta and 13 Jbeta primers. The assay was immunoSEQ multiplex PCR, and TCRdb's table has in-frame clones only and misses some. The sample has 200,000 or so clones; approximately 78% are singletons. This clone was seen a handful of times. Its target is unknown. Germline values: CDR1 SGHRS, CDR2 YFSETQ. After removal of 5 bases from V and 5 bases from J, the junction contained 12 bases not matched to a gene. This CDR3 has 15 residues. The chain links TRBV5-1 to TRBJ2-7; TRBD2 aligns across 8 bases. The sequencing sample was made of PBMCs. The sequence was obtained from a woman in her forties or fifties in good health and CMV-seropositive. CDR3 in DNA: TGCGCCAGCAGTATCAGCGGGGGAAGTTCCCACGAGCAGTACTTC. It yields the protein CASSISGGSSHEQYF.